The rows below give T cell receptor beta chains drawn from one sample of a study of shared clonotypes between healthy human individuals. The table came from immunoSEQ multiplex PCR; TCRdb's copy has only in-frame clones and leaves some out. The table includes about 1 million clones, about 76% detected once. Sequenced input: memory CD4+ T cells sorted from blood. These receptors were collected from a man aged 18 to 29 in good health. Both conserved end residues are part of each CDR3. The D gene is left open where the match is weak. Where a row states a size, it is once, few, many or the class of an expanded clone; other rows omit it.

len	d_gene	v_gene	abundance	j_gene	CDR3nt	CDR3aa
15	.	TRBV5-1	.	TRBJ1-1	TGCGCCAGCAGCTTGGATCAACTGGCGGGCACTGAAGCTTTCTTT	CASSLDQLAGTEAFF
15	.	TRBV5-1	.	TRBJ1-1	TGCGCCAGCAGCTTGGGATTGAGTCAAAACACTGAAGCTTTCTTT	CASSLGLSQNTEAFF
13	.	TRBV10-2	.	TRBJ2-5	TGCGCCAGCGGAGAACAGGGAGTCGGGACCCAGTACTTC	CASGEQGVGTQYF
16	TRBD2	TRBV6-1	.	TRBJ2-1	TGTGCCAGCAGTGAAGCAATGACTAGCGGTTACAATGAGCAGTTCTTC	CASSEAMTSGYNEQFF
16	TRBD1	TRBV5-8	.	TRBJ1-5	TGTGCCAGCAGCTGGGGGGACAGTTATAGCAATCAGCCCCAGCATTTT	CASSWGDSYSNQPQHF
16	.	TRBV5-1	.	TRBJ2-7	TGCGCCAGCAGCCCGGCTTTGGGGTCCTCGGCCTACGAGCAGTACTTC	CASSPALGSSAYEQYF
15	.	TRBV7-2	few	TRBJ2-3	TGTGCCAGCAGCTTAGGGGGCGGTAACACAGATACGCAGTATTTT	CASSLGGGNTDTQYF
13	.	TRBV11-2	.	TRBJ2-7	TGTGCCAGCAGCTTAGTACCATTATCGGAGCAGTACTTC	CASSLVPLSEQYF
15	TRBD1	TRBV28	.	TRBJ1-1	TGTGCCAGCAGTTCCGAGGGGGCGATGAACACTGAAGCTTTCTTT	CASSSEGAMNTEAFF
15	TRBD1	TRBV18	.	TRBJ2-7	TGTGCCAGCTCACAGGGGGCTGTTGATAGCAACGAGCAGTACTTC	CASSQGAVDSNEQYF
15	TRBD2	TRBV10-3	.	TRBJ2-7	TGTGCCATCAGTGAGTTGCGGGGGAGCTCCTACGAGCAGTACTTC	CAISELRGSSYEQYF
15	TRBD2	TRBV7-8	.	TRBJ2-1	TGTGCCAGCAGCTTACTAGCGGGGGGGACCAATGAGCAGTTCTTC	CASSLLAGGTNEQFF
14	.	TRBV11-2	.	TRBJ2-5	TGTGCCAGCAGCCTATGGGGCCACGGGGAGACCCAGTACTTC	CASSLWGHGETQYF
15	.	TRBV5-1	once	TRBJ1-1	TGCGCCAGCAGCTCCCAGGAGTCAGGGAACACTGAAGCTTTCTTT	CASSSQESGNTEAFF
14	.	TRBV6-5	.	TRBJ2-7	TGTGCCAGCAGACCGCCACAGGGGACTGGCGAGCAGTACTTC	CASRPPQGTGEQYF
13	.	TRBV6-1	.	TRBJ2-7	TGTGCCAGCAGGAAAAATCCCTCGGGGGAGCAGTACTTC	CASRKNPSGEQYF
13	.	TRBV7-2	.	TRBJ2-5	TGTGCCAGCAGCTTAACAGGGTGGGAGACCCAGTACTTC	CASSLTGWETQYF
15	.	TRBV10-3	.	TRBJ2-3	TGTGCCATCAGTGATTTCAGAGCCAGCACAGATACGCAGTATTTT	CAISDFRASTDTQYF
14	TRBD2	TRBV7-9	.	TRBJ2-7	TGTGCCAGCAGCTTATTGGTAGCGGGAGACGAGCAGTACTTC	CASSLLVAGDEQYF
13	.	TRBV5-4	few	TRBJ1-1	TGTGCCAGCAGGCCCGACACCCTCGGGGAAGCTTTCTTT	CASRPDTLGEAFF
12	.	TRBV5-8	.	TRBJ2-3	TGTGCCAGCAGCCCTGGTAGGGATACGCAGTATTTT	CASSPGRDTQYF
15	.	TRBV5-4	.	TRBJ2-2	TGTGCCAGCAGCTTGGGAAAGATGAACACCGGGGAGCTGTTTTTT	CASSLGKMNTGELFF
14	.	TRBV9	once	TRBJ2-3	TGTGCCAGCAGCGTAAGACGCGCTGGAGATACGCAGTATTTT	CASSVRRAGDTQYF
15	TRBD1	TRBV25-1	.	TRBJ1-2	TGTGCCAGCAGTGAAGTGGGCAGGGGGCCGGAAGGCTACACCTTC	CASSEVGRGPEGYTF
14	.	TRBV5-1	many	TRBJ1-1	TGCGCCAGCAGCGGATCTCAAGCGAACACGGGCGCTTTCTTT	CASSGSQANTGAFF
11	.	TRBV30	few	TRBJ1-2	TGTGCCTCAGACAATATCTATGGCTACACCTTC	CASDNIYGYTF
15	TRBD2	TRBV2	.	TRBJ2-1	TGTGCCAGCAGTGACTTCCTCGGGGGGGACAATGAGCAGTTCTTC	CASSDFLGGDNEQFF
13	.	TRBV2	.	TRBJ2-5	TGTGCCAGCACTTGGGGGTCTGGGGAGACCCAGTACTTC	CASTWGSGETQYF
15	.	TRBV5-1	.	TRBJ2-2	TGCGCCAGCAGCTTGGTGGGGACCAACACCGGGGAGCTGTTTTTT	CASSLVGTNTGELFF
16	.	TRBV18	.	TRBJ1-4	TGTGCCAGCTCACCGCTGACCGGGACGGTAAATGAAAAACTGTTTTTT	CASSPLTGTVNEKLFF
14	.	TRBV10-3	.	TRBJ2-2	TGTGCCATCAGTGAGTCTATGGATTCCGGGGAGCTGTTTTTT	CAISESMDSGELFF
16	TRBD2	TRBV2	few	TRBJ2-2	TGTGCCAGCAGTCAAGGGACTAGCGGGAGGGTCGGGGAGCTGTTTTTT	CASSQGTSGRVGELFF
16	.	TRBV7-2	.	TRBJ1-1	TGTGCCAGCAGCATCCCCCTCGGGGGGGTGAACACTGAAGCTTTCTTT	CASSIPLGGVNTEAFF
15	TRBD1	TRBV27	.	TRBJ1-2	TGTGCCAGCAGTTTATCGGGGGGACAGAACTATGGCTACACCTTC	CASSLSGGQNYGYTF
15	TRBD2	TRBV5-1	many	TRBJ2-5	TGCGCCAGCAGCTCCTTAGCGGGAGGGGAAGAGACCCAGTACTTC	CASSSLAGGEETQYF
15	.	TRBV5-4	once	TRBJ2-2	TGTGCCAGCAGCTTGGCCGATGGATCCACCGGGGAGCTGTTTTTT	CASSLADGSTGELFF
14	.	TRBV11-2	.	TRBJ1-3	TGTGCCAGCAGCGTCAGGTTCTCTGGAAACACCATATATTTT	CASSVRFSGNTIYF
17	TRBD2	TRBV19	.	TRBJ2-3	TGTGCCAGTAGTTCACGGACTAGCGGGAGGAGCACAGATACGCAGTATTTT	CASSSRTSGRSTDTQYF
12	.	TRBV28	.	TRBJ2-3	TGTGCCAGCAGCCCCGGGACCCTTGCTCCGTATTTT	CASSPGTLAPYF
13	.	TRBV6-5	.	TRBJ1-2	TGTGCCAGCAGTCCCAGGGAAAACTATGGCTACACCTTC	CASSPRENYGYTF
16	TRBD2	TRBV7-2	.	TRBJ2-2	TGTGCCAGCAGCTTAGTCAGGGCTAGCGGGAGCGGGGAGCTGTTTTTT	CASSLVRASGSGELFF
13	.	TRBV30	few	TRBJ1-1	TGTGCCTGGAGTGAGGGAGGGAACACTGAAGCTTTCTTT	CAWSEGGNTEAFF
13	.	TRBV4-3	.	TRBJ2-7	TGCGCCAGCAGCCAAGATGTGGGGGACGAGCAGTACTTC	CASSQDVGDEQYF
14	.	TRBV13	.	TRBJ2-2	TGTGCCAGCAGCTCTCTGGCTAACACCGGGGAGCTGTTTTTT	CASSSLANTGELFF
13	TRBD2	TRBV7-7	few	TRBJ2-7	TGTGCTAGCAGCTTAGGTCTAGCGGGTGAGCAGTACTTC	CASSLGLAGEQYF